The rows below give T cell receptor beta chains drawn from one sample of a study of T cell repertoires in cytomegalovirus infection. TCRdb passed the reads through MiXCR, listing each CDR3 protein once. In the table there are around 630,000 distinct CDR3 sequences, more than 20% of which are singletons. The sequenced sample was CD8+ T cells from PBMCs. These receptors all come from a human donor in good health (CMV status not recorded). Some clones in this sample may be carry-over from other donors' samples. The CDR3 runs from the conserved cysteine through the conserved F or W. The D gene is left open where the match is weak. Expanded clones are given a class, and other clones once, few, many or no size at all.

D,J,V,size,DNA,CDR3
NA,TRBJ2-2,TRBV7-6,NA,TGTGCCAGCAGCTCCCCGGAAGGGTGGGCCACCGGGGAGCTGTTTTTT,CASSSPEGWATGELFF
NA,TRBJ2-1,TRBV5-6,few,TGTGCCAGCAGCGACAGTACCTACAATGAGCAGTTCTTC,CASSDSTYNEQFF
TRBD1,TRBJ1-2,TRBV4-2,NA,TGTGCCAGCAGCCAAGAGACAGGGGCCTATGGCTACACCTTC,CASSQETGAYGYTF
TRBD2,TRBJ2-1,TRBV20-1,few,TGCAGTGCTAGTGCAGCCACTAGCGGCAATGAGCAGTTCTTC,CSASAATSGNEQFF
TRBD1,TRBJ2-2,TRBV7-9,few,TGTGCCAGCATCCCCGGGACAGGGGGCGACACCGGGGAGCTGTTTTTT,CASIPGTGGDTGELFF
TRBD1,TRBJ1-1,TRBV9,NA,TGTGCCAGCAGCGACCCCCTGGCAGGGGGCGATACTGAAGCTTTCTTT,CASSDPLAGGDTEAFF
NA,TRBJ2-3,TRBV27,NA,TGTGCCAGCAGTTTATGGGGGTCGTCCACAGATACGCAGTATTTT,CASSLWGSSTDTQYF
NA,TRBJ2-2,TRBV3-1,few,TGTGCCAGCACGTTCCAAACCGGGGAGCTGTTTTTT,CASTFQTGELFF
NA,TRBJ1-1,TRBV25-1,many,TGTGCCAGCAGTGTTGCAGGGAACACTGAAGCTTTCTTT,CASSVAGNTEAFF
NA,TRBJ1-3,TRBV2,NA,TGTGCCAGCAACCGAGCAAACACCATATATTTT,CASNRANTIYF
NA,TRBJ2-1,TRBV6-1,many,TGTGCCAGCAGTGAATACCCAAATGAGCAGTTCTTC,CASSEYPNEQFF
TRBD1,TRBJ1-1,TRBV6-2/TRBV6-3,NA,TGTGCCAGCAGTACCGGGACAGGGTATGAAGCTTTCTTT,CASSTGTGYEAFF
TRBD1,TRBJ1-1,TRBV7-9,many,TGTGCCAGCAGCCATCGGCCGGGACAGCTACCGAACACTGAAGCTTTCTTT,CASSHRPGQLPNTEAFF
NA,TRBJ2-1,TRBV15,many,TGTGCCACCAGCGCCGGGACGGGCGATCCCTACAATGAGCAGTTCTTC,CATSAGTGDPYNEQFF
NA,TRBJ1-2,TRBV7-6,NA,TGTGCCAACAGCCTCCTCCGAGGGGGGTTAGACGGCTACACCTTC,CANSLLRGGLDGYTF
NA,TRBJ1-1,TRBV29-1,NA,TGCAGCGAATCCCCCGGGAACACTGAAGCTTTCTTT,CSESPGNTEAFF
NA,TRBJ2-7,TRBV7-3,few,TGTGCCAGCAGCCCCGGAGGGAACCCCTACGAGCAGTACTTC,CASSPGGNPYEQYF
TRBD2,TRBJ2-1,TRBV25-1,NA,TGTGCCAGCAGTGACCCCGGCACTAGCGGGGACTACAGCTCCTACAATGAGCAGTTCTTC,CASSDPGTSGDYSSYNEQFF
TRBD1,TRBJ1-5,TRBV19,many,TGTGCCAGTAGTATCAGGGGGGACAGCAATCAGCCCCAGCATTTT,CASSIRGDSNQPQHF
TRBD1,TRBJ2-1,TRBV6-6,NA,TGTGCCAGCAGTTACCCGTTAGGGACAGGGGGCGAGTTCTTC,CASSYPLGTGGEFF
TRBD2,TRBJ2-3,TRBV29-1,few,TGCAGCGTTTTAGCGGGGGGGAGAGATACGCAGTATTTT,CSVLAGGRDTQYF
TRBD1,TRBJ1-4,TRBV7-9,many,TGTGCCAGCAGCCCTCCCAGGGGGCGGGGTGAAAAACTGTTTTTT,CASSPPRGRGEKLFF
NA,TRBJ2-7,TRBV7-6,NA,TGTGCCAGCAGCTTAGGGTCGGGCCCTTCCTACGAGCAGTACTTC,CASSLGSGPSYEQYF
TRBD2,TRBJ2-7,TRBV4-2,few,TGTGCCAGCAGCCCGGCGGGGGGGCGGGACGAGCAGTACTTC,CASSPAGGRDEQYF
NA,TRBJ2-7,TRBV7-9,NA,TGTGCCAGCAGCCCCCCGGGAGTTGGATGGAGCGAGCAGTACTTC,CASSPPGVGWSEQYF
NA,TRBJ1-2,TRBV2,NA,TGTGCCAGCCTTTTGGGGGGGTACACCTTC,CASLLGGYTF
NA,TRBJ2-4,TRBV28,NA,TGTGCCAGCACCCAGGGTCTAGCCAAAAACATTCAGTACTTC,CASTQGLAKNIQYF
TRBD2,TRBJ2-7,TRBV7-9,NA,TGTGCCAGCAGCTCCGGGACTAGCGGAGTAAACGCCTACGAGCAGTACTTC,CASSSGTSGVNAYEQYF
NA,TRBJ2-3,TRBV7-8,many,TGTGCCAGCAGAATAGGGGGGGCAGGCACAGATACGCAGTATTTT,CASRIGGAGTDTQYF
NA,TRBJ1-3,TRBV7-9,NA,TGTGCCAGCAGCCCCTCAGCCCGGGACCCACCTGGAAACACCATATATTTT,CASSPSARDPPGNTIYF
TRBD1,TRBJ1-5,TRBV19,few,TGTGCCAGTAGTATTGGGGACAGCTTTAATCAACCCCAGCATTTT,CASSIGDSFNQPQHF
NA,TRBJ2-7,TRBV7-2,many,TGTGCCAGCAGCTTAGTCCCTGGGATCTACGAGCAGTACTTC,CASSLVPGIYEQYF
NA,TRBJ1-5,TRBV12-3/TRBV12-4,many,TGTGCCAGCAGTTTTACGGGATATAGCAATCAGCCCCAGCATTTT,CASSFTGYSNQPQHF
TRBD2,TRBJ2-3,TRBV7-3,few,TGTGCCAGCAGCGCGGGGGACTATTTGACAGATACGCAGTATTTT,CASSAGDYLTDTQYF